These T cell receptor beta chains were read from a single sample in a study of T cell responses to AZD1222 COVID-19 vaccine. Clones were read by immunoSEQ multiplex PCR, and TCRdb kept only the in-frame ones, dropping some. The sample lists 120,000 to 150,000 clones, roughly 86% occurring once. This material consisted of peripheral blood, taken 28 days after the second AZD1222 dose. All receptors come from an adult who received the AZD1222 COVID-19 vaccine. CDR3s include the opening cysteine and the closing phenylalanine or tryptophan. A D gene is named only where the DNA matches it firmly. The size of a clone is reported for some rows only, either as once, few or many, or as a class for expanded clones.

len	v_gene	j_gene	abundance	d_gene	CDR3aa	CDR3nt
16	TRBV28	TRBJ1-1	.	.	CASSFQKQGGMAEAFF	TGTGCCAGCAGTTTCCAGAAACAGGGAGGAATGGCTGAAGCTTTCTTT
13	TRBV12-3/TRBV12-4	TRBJ1-5	.	.	CASSLGERQPQHF	TGTGCCAGCAGTTTAGGGGAAAGGCAGCCCCAGCATTTT
14	TRBV5-6	TRBJ1-5	.	.	CASSLGQANQPQHF	TGTGCCAGCAGCTTGGGACAGGCCAATCAGCCCCAGCATTTT
15	TRBV13	TRBJ2-5	.	TRBD2	CASSLVTSGAETQYF	TGTGCCAGCAGCTTAGTGACTAGCGGGGCAGAGACCCAGTACTTC
15	TRBV3-1/TRBV3-2	TRBJ2-1	.	.	CASSPTLMGPGEQFF	TGTGCCAGCAGCCCAACGCTCATGGGTCCTGGGGAGCAGTTCTTC
14	TRBV9	TRBJ1-2	.	.	CASSVVGAAYGYTF	TGTGCCAGCAGCGTAGTTGGCGCGGCCTATGGCTACACCTTC
15	TRBV5-6	TRBJ2-3	.	.	CASSLATLPKDTQYF	TGTGCCAGCAGCTTGGCGACTCTCCCCAAAGATACGCAGTATTTT
14	TRBV5-4	TRBJ2-7	few	TRBD1	CASSLGDRDYEQYF	TGTGCCAGCAGCTTGGGTGACAGGGACTACGAGCAGTACTTC
13	TRBV5-6	TRBJ1-1	.	.	CASSREVGTEAFF	TGTGCCAGCAGCCGAGAGGTTGGAACTGAAGCTTTCTTT
16	TRBV3-1/TRBV3-2	TRBJ1-1	.	TRBD1	CASSRRQGAIFTEAFF	TGTGCCAGCAGCCGTCGACAGGGGGCGATCTTCACTGAAGCTTTCTTT
14	TRBV10-3	TRBJ1-5	.	.	CAISPDYPTEPQHF	TGTGCCATCAGCCCGGATTACCCAACGGAGCCCCAGCATTTT
17	TRBV7-2	TRBJ2-7	.	TRBD2	CASTPSFGGGVSYEQYF	TGTGCCAGCACCCCAAGCTTTGGCGGGGGAGTCTCCTACGAGCAGTACTTC
15	TRBV9	TRBJ1-4	.	.	CASSPRTEENEKLFF	TGTGCCAGCAGCCCCCGGACGGAGGAAAATGAAAAACTGTTTTTT
13	TRBV27	TRBJ1-5	.	.	CASSSFGNQPQHF	TGTGCCAGCAGTTCGTTTGGCAATCAGCCCCAGCATTTT
17	TRBV19	TRBJ1-5	.	TRBD1	CASSRDRPNPRGRPQHF	TGTGCCAGTAGTAGGGACAGGCCAAACCCTAGGGGTCGGCCCCAGCATTTT
18	TRBV5-1	TRBJ2-3	.	TRBD1	CASSLGGTGLRVTDTQYF	TGCGCCAGCAGCTTGGGGGGGACAGGGCTACGGGTCACAGATACGCAGTATTTT
12	TRBV19	TRBJ1-3	.	.	CASSTSGNTIYF	TGTGCCAGTAGCACGAGTGGAAACACCATATATTTT
17	TRBV3-1/TRBV3-2	TRBJ2-2	.	TRBD2	CASSPMGTSGSTGELFF	TGTGCCAGCAGCCCGATGGGGACTAGCGGGAGTACCGGGGAGCTGTTTTTT
13	TRBV6-5	TRBJ2-2	.	.	CASPDRNTGELFF	TGTGCCAGTCCGGACCGGAACACCGGGGAGCTGTTTTTT
15	TRBV5-1	TRBJ1-1	.	.	CASSRDRPPNTEAFF	TGCGCCAGCAGCCGTGACAGGCCCCCGAACACTGAAGCTTTCTTT
11	TRBV10-2	TRBJ2-7	.	.	CASSESSEQYF	TGCGCCAGCAGTGAGTCGAGCGAGCAGTACTTC
13	TRBV2	TRBJ2-5	.	.	CASSWGRGETQYF	TGTGCCAGCAGTTGGGGACGGGGAGAGACCCAGTACTTC
15	TRBV24-1	TRBJ2-1	.	TRBD1	CATSSPGTGVNEQFF	TGTGCCACCTCTAGCCCCGGGACAGGGGTCAATGAGCAGTTCTTC
11	TRBV6-6	TRBJ2-1	.	.	CASSDRTEQFF	TGTGCCAGCAGTGACCGAACCGAGCAGTTCTTC
12	TRBV6-2/TRBV6-3	TRBJ2-5	.	.	CASSYYGETQYF	TGTGCCAGCAGTTATTACGGAGAGACCCAGTACTTC
18	TRBV12-5	TRBJ2-5	.	TRBD1	CASGLALTGLSKGETQYF	TGTGCTAGTGGTTTGGCTTTGACAGGGTTAAGTAAAGGAGAGACCCAGTACTTC
13	TRBV2	TRBJ1-4	.	.	CASGDGYNEKLFF	TGTGCCTCGGGGGACGGCTATAATGAAAAACTGTTTTTT
15	TRBV2	TRBJ2-1	.	TRBD2	CASSFSGGAANEQFF	TGTGCCAGCAGTTTTAGCGGGGGGGCCGCTAATGAGCAGTTCTTC
14	TRBV28	TRBJ1-2	few	.	CASSFRTGWHGYTF	TGTGCCAGCAGTTTCCGCACGGGTTGGCATGGCTACACCTTC
19	TRBV6-1	TRBJ1-5	.	TRBD1	CASSDLDAGGGLGNQPQHF	TGTGCCAGCAGTGATTTGGACGCAGGGGGGGGTTTGGGCAATCAGCCCCAGCATTTT
14	TRBV30	TRBJ1-4	.	.	CAWSVPGGDEKLFF	TGTGCCTGGAGTGTACCGGGGGGGGATGAAAAACTGTTTTTT
12	TRBV5-4	TRBJ2-7	.	.	CASSLVGDEQYF	TGTGCCAGCAGCTTGGTGGGAGACGAGCAGTACTTC
14	TRBV28	TRBJ2-7	.	TRBD2	CASSPSGGAHEQYF	TGTGCCAGCAGTCCTAGCGGGGGGGCCCACGAGCAGTACTTC
15	TRBV28	TRBJ2-1	.	TRBD2	CASSSLAGGPDEQFF	TGTGCCAGCAGTTCACTAGCGGGGGGTCCGGATGAGCAGTTCTTC
14	TRBV5-4	TRBJ2-7	once	.	CASGRQQNSYEQYF	TGTGCCAGCGGTAGGCAGCAGAACTCCTACGAGCAGTACTTC
13	TRBV14	TRBJ2-1	.	.	CASSPLLENEQFF	TGTGCCAGCAGCCCATTACTAGAGAATGAGCAGTTCTTC
16	TRBV5-1	TRBJ2-6	.	.	CASGPSRLSGANVLTF	TGCGCCAGCGGCCCATCTCGTCTCTCTGGGGCCAACGTCCTGACTTTC
14	TRBV6-5	TRBJ2-7	few	.	CASSHPVASDEQYF	TGTGCCAGCAGCCACCCCGTGGCTAGCGACGAGCAGTACTTC
16	TRBV18	TRBJ1-1	.	TRBD1	CASSRDRAVLNTEAFF	TGTGCCAGCTCCCGCGACAGGGCCGTTCTGAACACTGAAGCTTTCTTT
15	TRBV11-2	TRBJ2-1	.	.	CASSLEVERYNEQFF	TGTGCCAGCAGCTTAGAAGTCGAAAGGTACAATGAGCAGTTCTTC
15	TRBV19	TRBJ1-5	.	.	CASATGGERNQPQHF	TGTGCCAGTGCGACCGGGGGCGAGCGCAATCAGCCCCAGCATTTT
14	TRBV19	TRBJ2-5	.	TRBD1	CASNPDRDQETQYF	TGTGCCAGTAACCCTGACAGGGACCAAGAGACCCAGTACTTC
15	TRBV6-5	TRBJ2-1	once	.	CASNEGWGAYNEQFF	TGTGCCAGCAACGAGGGTTGGGGGGCCTACAATGAGCAGTTCTTC
13	TRBV19	TRBJ2-5	.	.	CASSPTRGETQYF	TGTGCCAGTAGTCCCACGAGGGGTGAGACCCAGTACTTC
14	TRBV6-5	TRBJ2-3	.	TRBD2	CASSLAGGPDTQYF	TGTGCCAGCAGTCTAGCGGGAGGCCCAGATACGCAGTATTTT
12	TRBV3-1/TRBV3-2	TRBJ1-2	.	.	CASSQGDYGYTF	TGTGCCAGCAGCCAAGGTGACTATGGCTACACCTTC
15	TRBV19	TRBJ2-3	.	.	CASSIWGGSTDTQYF	TGTGCCAGTAGTATTTGGGGCGGGAGCACAGATACGCAGTATTTT
16	TRBV5-6	TRBJ1-5	.	TRBD1	CASSLAAGGNNQPQHF	TGTGCCAGCAGCTTGGCGGCAGGGGGCAACAATCAGCCCCAGCATTTT
13	TRBV7-9	TRBJ1-3	.	.	CASTLGGLNTIYF	TGTGCCAGCACCCTGGGGGGGCTGAACACCATATATTTT
13	TRBV19	TRBJ1-1	few	.	CASSAVPGTEAFF	TGTGCCAGTAGTGCGGTGCCGGGCACTGAAGCTTTCTTT
14	TRBV9	TRBJ1-1	.	TRBD1	CASRGQGSNTEAFF	TGTGCCAGCAGGGGACAGGGTTCGAACACTGAAGCTTTCTTT
15	TRBV5-6	TRBJ1-3	.	.	CASSIVPGQGNTIYF	TGTGCCAGCAGTATTGTCCCGGGGCAGGGAAACACCATATATTTT
14	TRBV27	TRBJ1-2	.	.	CASSLGLGGDGYTF	TGTGCCAGCAGTTTGGGGCTCGGCGGGGATGGCTACACCTTC
12	TRBV28	TRBJ1-3	few	TRBD1	CASRGQGRAIYF	TGTGCCAGCAGAGGACAGGGGAGGGCCATATATTTT
14	TRBV28	TRBJ2-7	.	.	CASSLDRAFYEQYF	TGTGCCAGCAGCCTCGACCGGGCCTTCTACGAGCAGTACTTC